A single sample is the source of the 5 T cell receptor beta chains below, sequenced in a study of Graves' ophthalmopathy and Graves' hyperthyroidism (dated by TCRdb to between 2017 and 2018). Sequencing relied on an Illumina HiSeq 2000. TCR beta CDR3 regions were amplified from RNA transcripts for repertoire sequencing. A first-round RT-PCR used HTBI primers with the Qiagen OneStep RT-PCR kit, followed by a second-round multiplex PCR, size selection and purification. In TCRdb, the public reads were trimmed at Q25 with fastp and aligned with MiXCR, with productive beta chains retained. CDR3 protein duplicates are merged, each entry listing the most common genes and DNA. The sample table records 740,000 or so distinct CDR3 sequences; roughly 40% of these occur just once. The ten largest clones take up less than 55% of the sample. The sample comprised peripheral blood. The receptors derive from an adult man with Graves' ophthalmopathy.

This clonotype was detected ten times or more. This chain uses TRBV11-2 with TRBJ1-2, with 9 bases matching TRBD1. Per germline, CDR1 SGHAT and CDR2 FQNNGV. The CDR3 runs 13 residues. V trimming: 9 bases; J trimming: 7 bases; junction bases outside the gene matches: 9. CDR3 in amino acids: CASSRDRVFGYTF. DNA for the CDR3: TGTGCCAGTTCCCGGGACAGGGTCTTTGGCTACACCTTC.

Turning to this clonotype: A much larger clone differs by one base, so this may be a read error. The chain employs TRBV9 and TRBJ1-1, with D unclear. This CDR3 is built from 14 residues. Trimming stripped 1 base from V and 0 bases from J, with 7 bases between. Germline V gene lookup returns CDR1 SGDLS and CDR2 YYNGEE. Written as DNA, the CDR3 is TGTGCCAGCAGCGTAAACAGAGTGAACACTGAAGCTTTCTTT. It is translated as CASSVNRVNTEAFF.

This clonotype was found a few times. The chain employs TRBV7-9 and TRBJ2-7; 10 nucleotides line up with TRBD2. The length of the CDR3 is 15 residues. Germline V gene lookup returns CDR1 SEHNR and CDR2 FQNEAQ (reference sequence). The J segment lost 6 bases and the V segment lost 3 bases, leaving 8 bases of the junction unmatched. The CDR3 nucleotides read TGTGCCAGCAGCTTGGTAGCGGGAGGTAGGGGCGAGCAGTACTTC. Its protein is CASSLVAGGRGEQYF.

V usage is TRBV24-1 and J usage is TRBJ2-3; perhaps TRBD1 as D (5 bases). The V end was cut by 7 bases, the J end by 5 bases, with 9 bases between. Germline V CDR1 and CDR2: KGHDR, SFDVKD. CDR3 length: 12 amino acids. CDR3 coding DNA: TGTGCCACCAGGGGGCTGGGAGATACGCAGTATTTT. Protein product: CATRGLGDTQYF.

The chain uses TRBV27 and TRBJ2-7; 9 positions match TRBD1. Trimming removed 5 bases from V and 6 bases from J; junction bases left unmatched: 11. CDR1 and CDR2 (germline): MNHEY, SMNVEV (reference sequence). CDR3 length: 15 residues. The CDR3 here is CASSPWDRAKSEQYF. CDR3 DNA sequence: TGTGCCAGCAGTCCATGGGACAGGGCAAAATCCGAGCAGTACTTC.